Listed here is a single T cell receptor beta chain. This record belongs to a study of blood T cell repertoires in COVID-19. At the level of the study: There were acute and convalescent COVID-19 samples, and they came from the United States, Italy and Spain.

The protocol was immunoSEQ multiplex PCR, while the TCRdb copy is restricted to in-frame clones and leaves out a portion. The sample has 150,000 to 200,000 clones, roughly 88% seen once. CDR1 and CDR2 from the germline V gene are MNHEY and SVGAGI. The CDR3 loop spans 15 amino acids. V shed 6 bases and J 3 bases; nucleotides not matched to a gene: 6. The chain couples TRBV6-5 to TRBJ1-5; 9 nucleotides align to TRBD1. Sequenced input: peripheral blood. This TCR derives from an elderly man with COVID-19, enrolled during active disease. The CDR3 loop is CASRRQGGSNQPQHF. CDR3 DNA sequence: TGTGCCAGCAGAAGACAGGGGGGTTCCAATCAGCCCCAGCATTTT.